Listed here are 26 T cell receptor beta chains from one sample, sequenced in a study of monozygotic twins with inflammatory bowel disease (dated by TCRdb to between 2018 and 2021). The library was built by means of 5' RACE. Sequenced on an Illumina HiSeq 2500. The reads were reprocessed in TCRdb, with one entry per CDR3 protein sequence and no accompanying DNA. The sample table holds around 370,000 distinct CDR3 sequences. Approximately 2.4% of the sample lies in the top ten. Sequencing was done on a sample of blood. The origin of the receptors is a human donor with ulcerative colitis or Crohn's disease, or a healthy co-twin of an affected twin (not recorded which).

CDR3 region: CASKLQVTSSPLHF. This sequence joins TRBV12-3 or TRBV12-4 and TRBJ1-6; TCRdb's assignment of TRBD1 cannot be checked, as there is no DNA. CDR3 length equals 14 residues.

This rearrangement joins TRBV12-3 or TRBV12-4 to TRBJ2-3; TCRdb names TRBD1, which stays unverified in the absence of DNA. This CDR3 contains 15 residues. CDR3 sequence: CASSPGQGASDTQYF.

This chain joins TRBV28 and TRBJ1-2; with no DNA, the TCRdb D assignment of TRBD1 cannot be verified. The CDR3 totals 15 residues. The germline V gene encodes CDR1 MDHEN and CDR2 SYDVKM. CDR3 amino acids: CASSSPGSRGVGYTF.

This chain connects TRBV7-6 to TRBJ2-3; TCRdb's D gene call, TRBD1, goes unchecked for lack of DNA. The CDR3 consists of 13 residues. Germline CDR1 is SGHVS and CDR2 is FNYEAQ. The CDR3 loop is CASSLIRGDTQYF.

The chain is built from TRBV11-2 and TRBJ1-1; there is no DNA to check the TCRdb D call of TRBD1. Germline CDR1 SGHAT, CDR2 FQNNGV. The CDR3 covers 15 residues. The CDR3 here is CASSPWGSLNTEAFF.

This chain connects TRBV19 to TRBJ2-1; absent DNA, TCRdb's TRBD2 call cannot be checked. The germline V gene encodes CDR1 LNHDA and CDR2 SQIVND (reference sequence). CDR3 length equals 16 residues. CDR3 amino acids: CASSKLLAGANNEQFF.

The chain links TRBV7-2 to TRBJ2-2; TCRdb indicates TRBD1, and absent DNA this call remains unverified. Germline V gene data show CDR1 as SGHTA and CDR2 as FQGNSA. The CDR3 spans 15 residues. CDR3 sequence: CASSLVGGGPGELFF. Combining the CDR3 with reference TRBV7-2 and TRBJ2-2 gives the whole variable domain GAGVSQSPSNKVTEKGKDVELRCDPISGHTALYWYRQSLGQGLEFLIYFQGNSAPDKSGLPSDRFSAERTGGSVSTLTIQRTQQEDSAVYLCASSLVGGGPGELFFGEGSRLTVL.

The genes are TRBV18 and TRBJ2-7. The germline gives CDR1 KGHSH, CDR2 LQKENI. The CDR3 has 14 amino acids. CDR3 region: CASSGKGESYEQYF.

V gene TRBV9 combines with J gene TRBJ2-3. This CDR3 is built from 13 residues. In germline, CDR1 is SGDLS, CDR2 YYNGEE. This CDR3 is CASVATWTDTQYF.

This CDR3 is CASSLGGASDTQYF. This sequence joins TRBV5-1 and TRBJ2-3; TCRdb's assignment of TRBD1 cannot be checked, as there is no DNA. Germline values: CDR1 SGHRS, CDR2 YFSETQ. The CDR3 contains 14 residues.

The chain couples TRBV6-2 or TRBV6-3 to TRBJ1-6; no DNA is available, so the TRBD1 call from TCRdb remains unchecked. Germline assignment: CDR1 MNHEY and CDR2 SVGEGT. This CDR3 region has 15 residues. CDR3 amino acids: CASRFYRDYNSPLHF.

The rearrangement links TRBV6-5 to TRBJ2-7. Looked up from germline, CDR1 is MNHEY and CDR2 is SVGAGI. The CDR3 has 15 residues. This CDR3 reads CASSYLIGSSYEQYF.

This rearrangement joins TRBV20-1 to TRBJ2-1; the TCRdb call, TRBD1, lacks DNA for checking. The CDR3 extends over 15 amino acids. Germline values: CDR1 DFQATT, CDR2 SNEGSKA (reference sequence). This chain's CDR3 is CSASAGPYRGNEQFF.

The chain employs TRBV7-2 and TRBJ2-7; no DNA is available, so the TRBD1 call from TCRdb remains unchecked. The germline V gene encodes CDR1 SGHTA and CDR2 FQGNSA. The CDR3 extends over 14 amino acids. The CDR3 spells CASSLTARGYEQYF.

The chain uses TRBV29-1 and TRBJ1-1. Germline V gene sequence: CDR1 SQVTM, CDR2 ANQGSEA. The CDR3 runs to 13 residues. The CDR3 reads CSVELGEGTEAFF.

CDR3 protein: CASSPKLTVPVEQYF. This chain links TRBV9 with TRBJ2-7; there is no DNA to check the TCRdb D call of TRBD2. The CDR3 loop spans 15 amino acids. Germline CDR1 is SGDLS and CDR2 is YYNGEE.

The chain combines TRBV5-1 with TRBJ2-3; the TCRdb D gene call, TRBD1, has no DNA to confirm it. Germline V gene lookup returns CDR1 SGHRS and CDR2 YFSETQ. CDR3 size: 16 residues. The CDR3: CASSLVRGQGADTQYF.

The chain has TRBV18 and TRBJ2-5. CDR3 length: 14 amino acids. CDR1 is KGHSH and CDR2 is LQKENI in the germline V gene. The CDR3 spells CASSQPGVPETQYF.

The V call is TRBV12-3 or TRBV12-4, the J call TRBJ2-7; TCRdb selects TRBD1, and the lack of DNA leaves this call unchecked. CDR3 size: 16 residues. The CDR3 is CASRPYHGTVGYEQYF.

V usage is TRBV6-2 or TRBV6-3 and J usage is TRBJ1-5; TCRdb's D call of TRBD1 is untestable without DNA. The germline V gene encodes CDR1 MNHEY and CDR2 SVGEGT. This CDR3 is built from 15 residues. This CDR3 reads CASSRPGQRDQPQHF.

The chain joins TRBV19 to TRBJ2-7. The CDR3 runs 14 residues. Germline V lookup: CDR1 LNHDA, CDR2 SQIVND (reference sequence). The CDR3 sequence is CASSIYPDTYEQYF.

The genes are TRBV9 and TRBJ1-4; TCRdb lists TRBD1, though no DNA is available to test this call. The V gene's germline CDR1 is SGDLS and CDR2 YYNGEE. This CDR3 is 17 amino acids long. CDR3 region: CASSVYAGGATNEKLFF.

V gene TRBV29-1 combines with J gene TRBJ1-5. The CDR3 length is 13 residues. CDR1 and CDR2 from the germline V gene are SQVTM and ANQGSEA. The CDR3 is CSVRSDSNQPQHF.

The chain's CDR3 is CASSLQAGGPRNEQFF. The rearrangement joins TRBV7-2 to TRBJ2-1; TCRdb picks TRBD2, but there is no DNA to check that call. The CDR3 is made up of 16 amino acids. Germline values: CDR1 SGHTA, CDR2 FQGNSA.

The gene calls are TRBV7-2 and TRBJ1-5. The CDR3 spans 13 residues. Germline V lookup: CDR1 SGHTA, CDR2 FQGNSA. CDR3 residues: CASSTISNQPQHF.

This chain connects TRBV5-1 to TRBJ2-1. The CDR3 covers 14 residues. In germline, CDR1 is SGHRS, CDR2 YFSETQ. CDR3 in amino acids: CASSLSPSYNEQFF.